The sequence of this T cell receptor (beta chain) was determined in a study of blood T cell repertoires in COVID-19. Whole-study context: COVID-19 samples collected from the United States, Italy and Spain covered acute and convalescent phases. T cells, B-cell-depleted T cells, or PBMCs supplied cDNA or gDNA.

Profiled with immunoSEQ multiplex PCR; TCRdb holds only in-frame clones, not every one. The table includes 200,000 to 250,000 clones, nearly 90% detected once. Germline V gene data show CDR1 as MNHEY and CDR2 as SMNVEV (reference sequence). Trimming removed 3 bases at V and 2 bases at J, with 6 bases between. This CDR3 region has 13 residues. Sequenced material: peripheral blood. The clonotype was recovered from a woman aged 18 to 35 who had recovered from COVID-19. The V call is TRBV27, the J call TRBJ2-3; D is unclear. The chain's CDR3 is CASSLPDTDTQYF. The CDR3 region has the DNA TGTGCCAGCAGTTTGCCAGACACAGATACGCAGTATTTT.